This T cell receptor (beta chain) was captured in a study of T cells in Graves' hyperthyroidism and ophthalmopathy. There are 14 residues in the CDR3. From germline, CDR1 is SGHTA and CDR2 FQGNSA. The germline V and J ends were trimmed by 1 base and 4 bases, with 10 bases remaining between them. This clonotype was counted many times. Amplified TCR beta CDR3 regions derived from RNA transcripts. Initially, a first-round RT-PCR of the TCR CDR3 employed the HTBI primer set. TCRdb redid the calling of the multiplex PCR reads with MiXCR, one entry per CDR3 protein. The data contain some 340,000 distinct CDR3 sequences, approximately 13% of them seen just once; the ten biggest clones take up 34%.

The gene calls are TRBV7-2 and TRBJ1-2; no definite D call. The TCR was taken from a woman aged 40-49 years with Graves' ophthalmopathy. Sequencing was done on a sample of blood. CDR3 coding DNA: TGTGCCAGCAGCTTAGGGCGGGTCTCCTATGGCTACACCTTC. Its protein is CASSLGRVSYGYTF.